These 29 T cell receptor beta chains share one sample of origin, sequenced in a study of chemoradiotherapy in HPV16-positive cancers. This table comes from immunoSEQ multiplex PCR, and its TCRdb copy is limited to in-frame clones, with some not included. The table has around 6,200 clones, roughly 80% seen once. This specimen consisted of tumor tissue, obtained from a patient who underwent chemoradiotherapy. Source of these receptors: a human donor with HPV-associated anogenital cancer.

The chain has TRBV7-2 and TRBJ1-4; D gene ambiguous. The CDR3 contains 15 residues. With 0 bases removed from V and 7 bases from J, the gap between germline ends came to 12 bases. The germline CDR1 and CDR2 sequences are SGHTA and FQGNSA. CDR3 in amino acids: CASSLARQYGEKLFF. CDR3 DNA: TGTGCCAGCAGCTTAGCCCGCCAGTACGGTGAAAAACTGTTTTTT.

V and J are TRBV30 and TRBJ2-3, with a possible D match to TRBD2 (6 bases). Germline V gene sequence: CDR1 GTSNPN, CDR2 SVGIG (reference sequence). V lost 2 bases and J lost 0, with 24 bases in between. The CDR3 has 19 amino acids. CDR3 in amino acids: CAWSRGFRLGSSSTDTQYF. The CDR3 DNA reads TGTGCCTGGAGTCGGGGGTTTAGGTTGGGCAGCTCTAGCACAGATACGCAGTATTTT.

V gene TRBV11-2 combines with J gene TRBJ2-4, with 7 nucleotides matching TRBD1. The germline gives CDR1 SGHAT, CDR2 FQNNGV. This CDR3 comprises 15 residues. V dropped 5 bases and J dropped 1; count of bases not matched to a gene: 5. The CDR3 DNA is TGTGCCAGCAGCCCCACGACAGGGGCCAAAAACATTCAGTACTTC. It is translated as CASSPTTGAKNIQYF. Together with reference TRBV11-2 and TRBJ2-4, the CDR3 gives the full variable domain: EAGVAQSPRYKIIEKRQSVAFWCNPISGHATLYWYQQILGQGPKLLIQFQNNGVVDDSQLPKDRFSAERLKGVDSTLKIQPAKLEDSAVYLCASSPTTGAKNIQYFGAGTRLSVL.

J is TRBJ2-1 and V is TRBV6-5; 8 bases match TRBD2. The trim removed 6 bases at V and 6 bases at J, leaving 7 bases unmatched. The CDR3 sequence is 14 residues long. CDR1 is MNHEY and CDR2 is SVGAGI in the germline V gene. The CDR3 region has the DNA TGTGCCAGCAGGGGACTAGGGGGAATCAATGAGCAGTTCTTC. The encoded protein is CASRGLGGINEQFF.

The genes are TRBV30 and TRBJ2-5, with D possibly matching TRBD1 (5 bases). CDR1 GTSNPN and CDR2 SVGIG come from the germline V gene (reference sequence). V gave up 4 bases and J gave up 3 bases, with 9 bases separating them. CDR3 length: 12 amino acids. CDR3 DNA sequence: TGTGCCTGGACCGACAGAAAAGAGACCCAGTACTTC. It is translated as CAWTDRKETQYF.

The chain uses TRBV18 and TRBJ1-5; 8 positions agree with TRBD1. The CDR3 runs 14 residues. V shed 5 bases and J 5 bases; nucleotides not matched to a gene: 5. Germline V gives CDR1 KGHSH, CDR2 LQKENI. The CDR3 here is CASSDTGGHQPQHF. CDR3 DNA sequence: TGTGCCAGCTCAGATACAGGGGGTCATCAGCCCCAGCATTTT.

The rearrangement joins TRBV28 to TRBJ2-7; D ambiguous. This CDR3 comprises 14 residues. Per the germline V gene, CDR1 is MDHEN and CDR2 is SYDVKM. The ends were cut back, 6 bases at V and 0 bases at J, with 12 bases in the middle. Written as DNA, the CDR3 is TGTGCCAGCAGGTTAGGGAAAAGCTCCTACGAGCAGTACTTC. This encodes CASRLGKSSYEQYF.

In its sample, this clone was seen once. V is TRBV6-1 and J is TRBJ2-3, with D hard to call. Trimming removed 8 bases at V and 0 bases at J, with 6 bases between. This CDR3 contains 12 residues. Germline V lookup: CDR1 MNHNS, CDR2 SASEGT. CDR3 amino acids: CASRRSTDTQYF. The CDR3 coding sequence is TGTGCCAGCCGCCGGAGCACAGATACGCAGTATTTT.

This clone was counted only a few times. The V gene is TRBV5-4, the J gene TRBJ1-6, with 8 bases lining up with TRBD1. Germline trimming cut 0 bases from V and 9 bases from J; bases unmatched to any gene: 5. The CDR3 extends over 15 amino acids. CDR1 and CDR2 (germline): SGHNT, YYREEE (reference sequence). Written as DNA, the CDR3 is TGTGCCAGCAGCTTGGCCCAGGGGGCGAGTTCACCCCTCCACTTT. Translating it yields CASSLAQGASSPLHF.

In its sample, this clone was seen once. The rearrangement links TRBV29-1 to TRBJ1-1; TRBD1 matches at 9 bases. The CDR3 is 13 residues long. V was pared by 3 bases and J by 5 bases, with 4 bases of the junction left unmatched. Germline V gene lookup returns CDR1 SQVTM and CDR2 ANQGSEA. The CDR3 region is CSVDRGQGTEAFF. The CDR3 DNA sequence: TGCAGCGTTGATCGCGGACAGGGGACTGAAGCTTTCTTT.

V is TRBV28 and J is TRBJ1-4, with D possibly matching TRBD1 (5 bases). CDR1 and CDR2 (germline): MDHEN, SYDVKM. This CDR3 spans 15 amino acids. The ends were cut back, 6 bases at V and 5 bases at J, with 16 bases in the middle. CDR3 protein: CASSPPTDINEKLFF. In nucleotides, the CDR3 is TGTGCCAGCAGCCCCCCGACAGACATAAATGAAAAACTGTTTTTT.

The V gene is TRBV2, the J gene TRBJ2-3; D gene uncertain. The CDR3 totals 14 residues. The V and J ends lost 1 base and 3 bases respectively, with 8 bases between them. Germline V gene sequence: CDR1 SNHLY, CDR2 FYNNEI. In DNA, the CDR3 is TGTGCCAGCAGTGAAGGAATTAGGACAGATACGCAGTATTTT. It codes for CASSEGIRTDTQYF.

The chain couples TRBV14 to TRBJ2-5, with D possibly TRBD2 on 6 matching bases. Trimming pared 1 base from V and 7 bases from J, leaving 13 bases between. Germline lookup yields CDR1 SGHDN and CDR2 FVKESK. The CDR3 totals 14 residues. This CDR3 is CASSQGSGAGTQYF. CDR3 nucleotide sequence: TGTGCCAGCAGCCAAGGCTCGGGAGCCGGGACCCAGTACTTC.

The rearrangement joins TRBV27 to TRBJ2-7; D perhaps matches TRBD1 (6 bases). Trimming pared 5 bases from V and 2 bases from J, leaving 16 bases between. This CDR3 has 15 amino acids. Germline assignment: CDR1 MNHEY and CDR2 SMNVEV (reference sequence). In nucleotides, the CDR3 is TGTGCCAGCAGTGGGACCCAGGGGTTGGCCTACGAGCAGTACTTC. Amino acid sequence: CASSGTQGLAYEQYF.

This clone was observed a few times. The J gene is TRBJ1-2, the V gene TRBV28; D gene unclear. Looked up from germline, CDR1 is MDHEN and CDR2 is SYDVKM. V lost 6 bases, J lost 2 bases, and 13 bases lay in between. This CDR3 is built from 14 residues. The CDR3 DNA reads TGTGCCAGCAGGTCGCTTCGGGTAAACTATGGCTACACCTTC. Encoded protein: CASRSLRVNYGYTF.

The CDR3 loop reads CASRTSGSSGANVLTF. CDR3 nucleotides: TGCGCCAGCAGGACTAGCGGGAGCTCTGGGGCCAACGTCCTGACTTTC. J is TRBJ2-6 and V is TRBV10-2, with TRBD2 identical over 12 bases. The CDR3 consists of 16 residues. Trimming took 6 bases from V and 0 from J; bases not matched to a gene: 0. Germline CDR1 and CDR2: WSHSY and SAAADI.

This clone was observed a single time. The CDR3 coding sequence is TGCAGCGTTGCCGGGCTAGCGGGAGGGCACCGAAGAAATGAGCAGTTCTTC. The encoded protein is CSVAGLAGGHRRNEQFF. The chain employs TRBV29-1 and TRBJ2-1; 12 nucleotides match TRBD2. J gave up 7 bases and V 4 bases, and 14 bases lay outside the gene matches. The CDR3 has 17 residues. From germline, CDR1 is SQVTM and CDR2 ANQGSEA.

This chain connects TRBV5-5 to TRBJ2-5; tentative D call: TRBD1 (5 bases). In germline, CDR1 is SGHKS, CDR2 YYEKEE (reference sequence). This CDR3 spans 13 amino acids. The germline V and J ends were trimmed by 3 bases and 0 bases, with 6 bases remaining between them. CDR3 protein: CASSWGYQETQYF. The CDR3 nucleotides are TGTGCCAGCAGCTGGGGCTACCAAGAGACCCAGTACTTC.

The sample holds one count of this clone. The germline gene is not matched at one end of the junction; a read error may be the cause. This chain joins TRBV11-2 and TRBJ2-7; TRBD1 is a possible D gene (5 bases). The germline V gene has CDR1 SGHAT and CDR2 FQNNGV. The CDR3 covers 15 residues. The CDR3 coding sequence is TGTGCCAGCAGCCTAGAGCAACGGGCAGGGTTCGAGCAGTACTTC. Translated, it gives CASSLEQRAGFEQYF.

The rearrangement links TRBV2 to TRBJ1-5; D call uncertain. CDR3 length: 13 residues. V was clipped by 9 bases and J by 7 bases, with 16 bases between them. Germline assignment: CDR1 SNHLY and CDR2 FYNNEI. The CDR3 spells CASRREQGQPQHF. CDR3 in DNA: TGTGCCAGTAGGAGGGAACAAGGGCAGCCCCAGCATTTT.

J is TRBJ1-2 and V is TRBV23-1, with 7 positions matching TRBD1. TRBV23-1 is designated an ORF whose function remains uncertain. CDR3 length: 18 residues. With V trimmed by 4 bases and J by 3 bases, 17 bases remained unmatched. The CDR3 region has the DNA TGCGCCAGCAGTCCCTTCGGGAAGGACAGGCTAAGACACTATGGCTACACCTTC. Translation gives CASSPFGKDRLRHYGYTF.

This chain joins TRBV11-2 and TRBJ2-3; 9 bases fit TRBD2. CDR3 length: 15 amino acids. Germline CDR1 is SGHAT and CDR2 is FQNNGV. V shed 5 bases, J shed 6 bases, and the junction held 9 bases outside the gene matches. The CDR3 loop is CASSHPGLATDTQYF. The CDR3 region has the DNA TGTGCCAGCAGCCATCCGGGACTAGCAACGGATACGCAGTATTTT.

The gene calls are TRBV27 and TRBJ1-1; 7 bases agree with TRBD1. The J segment lost 8 bases and the V segment lost 4 bases, leaving 16 bases of the junction unmatched. The CDR3 sequence is 16 residues long. Germline CDR1 and CDR2: MNHEY and SMNVEV (reference sequence). The CDR3 DNA follows: TGTGCCAGCAGTTCCTTTCAGGGGGGGGGTGGAGCCGAAGCTTTCTTT. It encodes CASSSFQGGGGAEAFF.

In this sample, this clone turned up once. This sequence joins TRBV5-4 and TRBJ2-5; 8 positions agree with TRBD2. J gave up 4 bases and V 0 bases, and 2 bases lay outside the gene matches. The germline gives CDR1 SGHNT, CDR2 YYREEE (reference sequence). CDR3 length equals 14 residues. CDR3 sequence (DNA): TGTGCCAGCAGCTTGGGGACTAGCCCAGAGACCCAGTACTTC. Its protein is CASSLGTSPETQYF.

This chain uses TRBV11-3 with TRBJ1-2; the D gene is possibly TRBD1 (6 bases). Germline CDR1 SGHNT, CDR2 YENEEA. V was pared by 4 bases and J by 13 bases, with 13 bases between. CDR3 length: 11 amino acids. CDR3 region: CASSSTTGPTF. In DNA, the CDR3 is TGTGCCAGCAGCTCCACGACAGGACCCACCTTC.

The chain has TRBV5-1 and TRBJ1-1, with D hard to call. The germline V gene encodes CDR1 SGHRS and CDR2 YFSETQ. The CDR3 sequence is 16 residues long. The germline V and J ends were trimmed by 0 bases and 4 bases, with 16 bases remaining between them. In DNA form, the CDR3 reads TGCGCCAGCAGCTTGGGCGCAGGAACTACGGGCACTGAAGCTTTCTTT. This translates into CASSLGAGTTGTEAFF.

The chain is built from TRBV19 and TRBJ1-1; no reliable D call. The germline V gene has CDR1 LNHDA and CDR2 SQIVND (reference sequence). This CDR3 has 11 residues. V lost 4 bases and J 7 bases, leaving 7 bases between the germline ends. CDR3 loop: CASSTGLEAFF. CDR3 bases: TGTGCCAGTAGTACAGGCCTTGAAGCTTTCTTT.

This clone came up once. This chain connects TRBV5-1 to TRBJ2-7; possible D gene TRBD1, 5 bases. V dropped 4 bases and J dropped 3 bases, with 17 bases sitting between them. The germline gives CDR1 SGHRS, CDR2 YFSETQ. The CDR3 is 15 amino acids. This CDR3 is CASSPGAGSFYEQYF. CDR3 sequence (DNA): TGCGCCAGCAGCCCTGGGGCAGGGTCTTTCTACGAGCAGTACTTC.

This clone was detected only once. The chain recombines TRBV21-1 with TRBJ1-4. TRBV21-1 is a pseudogene segment. The CDR3 covers 14 residues. CDR3 residues: CASSKAGGEEKLFF. CDR3 bases: TGTGCCAGCAGCAAAGCCGGGGGAGAGGAAAAACTGTTTTTT.